Shown below are 8 T cell receptor beta chains from a single sample sequenced in a study of vaccination effects on CD4 cells after COVID-19. This table comes from immunoSEQ multiplex PCR, and its TCRdb copy is limited to in-frame clones, with some not included. Of roughly 26,000 clones in the sample, 75% to 85% are singletons; the top ten hold roughly 15%. The antigens these receptors bind are not known. Before sequencing took place, the ViraFEST assay used viral peptide pools to expand antigen-specific CD4+ T cells. Scientists isolated CD4+ T cells after an approximately 11-day culture period ended. The person had a PCR-confirmed SARS-CoV-2 infection during March to December 2020. Sequencing was performed on CD4+ T cells from PBMCs cultured with HCoV-NL63 spike peptides, taken before COVID-19 vaccination. These receptors were collected from a human donor who had a prior SARS-CoV-2 infection.

The chain has TRBV12-3 or TRBV12-4 and TRBJ2-2; no clear D gene. The CDR3 runs to 12 residues. Trimming shortened V by 7 bases and J by 5 bases, and 8 bases separated the two germline ends. CDR3 nucleotide sequence: TGTGCCAGCACACGAAGGACCGGGGAGCTGTTTTTT. Translated, it gives CASTRRTGELFF.

The chain recombines TRBV18 with TRBJ2-5; 8 bases map to TRBD2. V lost 3 bases, J lost 3 bases, and 15 bases stayed unmatched. CDR3 length equals 18 residues. Germline lookup yields CDR1 KGHSH and CDR2 LQKENI. CDR3 residues: CASSPRAGALGGKETQYF. Here the CDR3 DNA reads TGTGCCAGCTCACCTAGAGCGGGAGCATTAGGAGGGAAAGAGACCCAGTACTTC.

The chain employs TRBV21-1 and TRBJ1-1; the D segment call TRBD1 is taken from the table without a DNA check. TRBV21-1 is termed a pseudogene. CDR3 length: 15 amino acids. The CDR3 region is CASRDLGQRYTEAFF. The CDR3 DNA reads as TGTGCCAGCAGGGATCTGGGACAGCGTTACACTGAAGCTTTCTTT.

V usage is TRBV11-2 and J usage is TRBJ2-3, with 12 bases lining up with TRBD2. Germline assignment: CDR1 SGHAT and CDR2 FQNNGV. Unmatched junction bases numbered 10, after V lost 5 bases and J lost 4 bases. The CDR3 has 17 residues. The CDR3 is CASSRGLAGSWADTQYF. CDR3 bases: TGTGCCAGCAGCAGAGGACTAGCGGGGTCATGGGCAGATACGCAGTATTTT.

The table lists this clone with a count of one. The V call is TRBV30, the J call TRBJ2-3; 8 nucleotides agree with TRBD1. The V segment lost 5 bases and the J segment 1 base; nucleotides outside the gene matches: 2. This CDR3 comprises 13 residues. CDR1 is GTSNPN and CDR2 is SVGIG in the germline V gene (reference sequence). The CDR3 sequence: CAWQTGGTDTQYF. DNA of the CDR3: TGTGCCTGGCAGACAGGGGGCACAGATACGCAGTATTTT.

The rearrangement uses TRBV5-6 and TRBJ2-7; D might be TRBD2 (5 bases). The V gene's germline CDR1 is SGHDT and CDR2 YYEEEE. This CDR3 is 12 amino acids long. V lost 4 bases and J lost 7, with 12 bases in between. CDR3 nucleotides: TGTGCCAGCAGCCCCGGGGTTGGGGAGCAGTACTTC. Translated, it gives CASSPGVGEQYF.

The chain employs TRBV5-1 and TRBJ2-7; 7 nucleotides agree with TRBD2. Germline lookup yields CDR1 SGHRS and CDR2 YFSETQ. The ends lost 2 bases at V and 7 bases at J; junction bases unmatched: 6. The CDR3 consists of 13 residues. The CDR3 region has the DNA TGCGCCAGCAGCTTAGACCCAGCGGGGGAGCAGTACTTC. Amino acids: CASSLDPAGEQYF.

The chain is built from TRBV3-1 (or the pseudogene TRBV3-2) and TRBJ2-7; D gene uncertain. The CDR3 runs to 13 residues. From germline, CDR1 is LGHDT and CDR2 YNNKEL (reference sequence). V lost 10 bases and J 3 bases, leaving 16 bases between the germline ends. CDR3 region: CATSELLNYEQYF. CDR3 DNA: TGTGCCACCTCGGAACTTCTAAACTACGAGCAGTACTTC.